The TCR beta chain described here comes from a study of technical replicates of blood from four donors. The CDR3 extends over 16 amino acids. The V and J ends lost 4 bases and 5 bases, in that order; junction bases with no gene match: 9. The V gene's germline CDR1 is KGHSH and CDR2 LQKENI. Some clones are missing from TCRdb's copy, which holds only in-frame ones; the method was immunoSEQ multiplex PCR. Here the sample spans around 69,000 clones, about 90% being singletons. This chain joins TRBV18 and TRBJ1-1; 11 bases agree with TRBD1. The TCR comes from a human donor in good health. Some clones in this sample may be carry-over from other donors' samples. Input material: PBMCs. The CDR3 bases are TGTGCCAGCTCACTCTTGGACAGGGGGCGGGGGACTGAAGCTTTCTTT. This translates into CASSLLDRGRGTEAFF.